The present TCR beta chain was sequenced within a study of early T cells in non-severe SARS-CoV-2 infection. Overall study context: Alpha and beta chains were unpaired, from unsorted whole-blood bulk RNA. Study-level results: Matching with VDJdb favored anti-spike CD8 responses (missing private and CD4 specificities).

Germline V lookup: CDR1 SQVTM, CDR2 ANQGSEA. V was clipped by 8 bases and J by 5 bases; unmatched bases: 10. The CDR3 totals 14 residues. In the library, individual cDNA molecules carried attached unique molecular identifiers. TCRdb ran MiXCR on the 5' RACE reads and lists one entry per CDR3 protein. The table lists tens of thousands of distinct CDR3 sequences, more than 13% of them singletons. This clonotype was seen more than once but under ten times. Its cognate antigen is unknown. The J gene is TRBJ2-1, the V gene TRBV29-1; the match to TRBD1 covers 9 bases. Sequenced input: whole blood. This clonotype was sampled from an adult who was a healthcare worker with PCR-confirmed SARS-CoV-2 infection or an uninfected control (not recorded which). The CDR3 DNA reads TGCAGCTCTGGGACAGGGCTGAGGGACAATGAGCAGTTCTTC. This sequence encodes CSSGTGLRDNEQFF.